This TCR beta chain is from a study of blood T cell repertoires in COVID-19. The wider study: Collection of acute and convalescent COVID-19 samples took place in the United States, Italy and Spain. In each case, the material was cDNA or gDNA derived from T cells, B-cell-depleted T cells, or PBMCs.

Germline V gene lookup returns CDR1 LGHDT and CDR2 YNNKEL (reference sequence). The V end lost 1 base, the J end lost 4 bases, and 20 bases lay between the germline ends. There are 17 residues in the CDR3. Original handling: It was from reference gene primer amplification that nucleated cell counts were estimated. Data came from immunoSEQ multiplex PCR; TCRdb stores just in-frame clones and leaves some out. The DNA was the basis for D and trimming; V, J and clone size are from that table. The repertoire consists of approximately 130,000 clones, with around four fifths occurring once and the leading ten covering about 18%. Only a few counts were recorded for this clone.

This receptor was obtained from a man of 80 years or more with acute or convalescent COVID-19. The chain couples TRBV3-1 (or the pseudogene TRBV3-2) to TRBJ2-7; possibly TRBD2 for D (6 bases). The sequencing input was peripheral blood. CDR3 residues: CASSQGRRLGSLYEQYF. In DNA form, the CDR3 reads TGTGCCAGCAGCCAAGGTCGGCGGCTCGGGAGCCTATACGAGCAGTACTTC.